Following are 9 T cell receptor beta chains from one sample sequenced in a study of CD8+ T cells in alopecia areata. Once RNA had been extracted, it was reverse transcribed into cDNA to act as the sequencing template. Measured with immunoSEQ multiplex PCR; TCRdb has only the in-frame clones, and not every one. This table holds some 99,000 clones, roughly two fifths found once. Specimen: CD4+ T cells sorted from blood. The receptor source for this set is a human donor with alopecia areata.

V usage is TRBV29-1 and J usage is TRBJ2-3; 9 bases align to TRBD2. CDR3 length: 16 amino acids. The ends lost 4 bases at V and 1 base at J; junction bases unmatched: 9. Germline CDR1 is SQVTM and CDR2 is ANQGSEA. CDR3 sequence (DNA): TGCAGCGTTGGAGGGGATCGACTAGCGGGCACAGATACGCAGTATTTT. Its translation: CSVGGDRLAGTDTQYF.

Only one count was recorded for this clone. The V and J genes are TRBV30 and TRBJ2-7, with D possibly matching TRBD2 (5 bases). V was cut by 2 bases and J by 4 bases, with 9 bases left in between. CDR3 length equals 12 residues. Per germline, CDR1 GTSNPN and CDR2 SVGIG (reference sequence). The CDR3 spells CAWSIGGYEQYF. In DNA form, the CDR3 reads TGTGCCTGGAGTATAGGAGGTTACGAGCAGTACTTC.

This clone was counted a few times. The chain links TRBV6-5 to TRBJ1-2, with D unclear. Germline V lookup: CDR1 MNHEY, CDR2 SVGAGI. With 2 bases removed from V and 0 bases from J, the gap between germline ends came to 10 bases. The CDR3 loop spans 15 amino acids. CDR3 sequence reads: CASSYPRGSNYGYTF. The CDR3 coding sequence is TGTGCCAGCAGTTACCCCCGGGGTTCTAACTATGGCTACACCTTC.

This clone was seen only a few times. V usage is TRBV28 and J usage is TRBJ2-1; D is uncertain. This CDR3 comprises 13 residues. The ends were cut back, 8 bases at V and 3 bases at J, with 11 bases in the middle. The germline gives CDR1 MDHEN, CDR2 SYDVKM. CDR3 coding DNA: TGTGCCAGCCGACGGGCTAGCTACAATGAGCAGTTCTTC. Its protein product is CASRRASYNEQFF.

The sample holds a few counts of this clone. V is TRBV29-1 and J is TRBJ2-7; no reliable D call. The CDR3 has 12 amino acids. Germline V gene data show CDR1 as SQVTM and CDR2 as ANQGSEA. V lost 2 bases to trimming and J lost 5 bases, with 10 bases between them. The CDR3 is CSVERQQDEQYF. The CDR3 nucleotides are TGCAGCGTTGAACGCCAGCAAGACGAGCAGTACTTC.

This rearrangement joins TRBV5-1 to TRBJ2-1, with TRBD1 matching 11 bases. In germline, CDR1 is SGHRS, CDR2 YFSETQ. The ends lost 2 bases at V and 5 bases at J; junction bases unmatched: 3. The CDR3 totals 15 residues. The CDR3 loop is CASSFRTGGNNEQFF. The CDR3 coding sequence is TGCGCCAGCAGCTTCAGGACAGGGGGCAACAATGAGCAGTTCTTC. The variable domain in full, with the rest retrieved from reference TRBV5-1 and TRBJ2-1, is KAGVTQTPRYLIKTRGQQVTLSCSPISGHRSVSWYQQTPGQGLQFLFEYFSETQRNKGNFPGRFSGRQFSNSRSEMNVSTLELGDSALYLCASSFRTGGNNEQFFGPGTRLTVL.

The chain joins TRBV7-8 to TRBJ2-1; TRBD1 is a possible D gene (6 bases). CDR3 length: 14 residues. With 8 bases removed from V and 10 bases from J, the gap between germline ends came to 21 bases. Germline CDR1 is SGHVS and CDR2 is FQNEAQ. The DNA for the CDR3 is TGTGCCAGCGGCACGACAGGTCCGTTTTCGGAGCAGTTCTTC. This translates into CASGTTGPFSEQFF.

The CDR3 sequence is CASSQWQLSGYTF. CDR3 DNA: TGCGCCAGCAGCCAATGGCAGCTCTCCGGCTACACCTTC. This chain joins TRBV4-1 and TRBJ1-2; D gene ambiguous. The germline CDR1 and CDR2 sequences are MGHRA and YSYEKL. The CDR3 spans 13 residues. Trimming stripped 2 bases from V and 8 bases from J, with 12 bases between.

J is TRBJ2-5 and V is TRBV29-1; 7 bases are shared with TRBD2. Germline V lookup: CDR1 SQVTM, CDR2 ANQGSEA. The CDR3 is 14 amino acids. V gave up 3 bases and J gave up 5 bases; unmatched junction bases: 9. The CDR3: CSVEGREGRETQYF. For the CDR3, the DNA is TGCAGCGTTGAGGGCAGGGAGGGAAGGGAGACCCAGTACTTC.